This TCR beta chain was obtained from a study of early T cells in non-severe SARS-CoV-2 infection. At least ten counts were recorded for this clonotype. Attachment of unique molecular identifiers to individual cDNA molecules was performed. TCRdb redid the calling of the 5' RACE reads with MiXCR, one entry per CDR3 protein. This repertoire shows 60,000 to 90,000 distinct CDR3 sequences, over 9% found once; its top ten account for about 4.8%. V gave up 4 bases and J gave up 5 bases, with 9 bases separating them. Germline lookup yields CDR1 SNHLY and CDR2 FYNNEI. This CDR3 comprises 13 residues. The rearrangement joins TRBV2 to TRBJ2-1; a weak D match, TRBD1 (6 bases). The sample was whole blood. The clonotype originates from an adult who was a healthcare worker with PCR-confirmed SARS-CoV-2 infection or an uninfected control (not recorded which). The CDR3 coding sequence is TGTGCCAGCAGTGGAGACAGGAACAATGAGCAGTTCTTC. This sequence encodes CASSGDRNNEQFF.